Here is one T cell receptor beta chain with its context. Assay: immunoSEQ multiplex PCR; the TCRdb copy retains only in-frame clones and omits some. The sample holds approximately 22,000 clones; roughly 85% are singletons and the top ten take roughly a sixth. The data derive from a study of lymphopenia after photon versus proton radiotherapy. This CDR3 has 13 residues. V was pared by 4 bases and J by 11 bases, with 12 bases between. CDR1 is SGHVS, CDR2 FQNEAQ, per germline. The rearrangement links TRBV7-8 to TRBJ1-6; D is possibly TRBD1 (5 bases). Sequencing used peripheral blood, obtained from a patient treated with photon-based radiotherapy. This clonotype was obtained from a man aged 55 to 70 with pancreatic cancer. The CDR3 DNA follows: TGTGCCAGCAGCTACCAGGGCGAAACACCCCTCCACTTT. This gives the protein CASSYQGETPLHF. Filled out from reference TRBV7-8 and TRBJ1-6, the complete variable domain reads GAGVSQSPRYKVAKRGQDVALRCDPISGHVSLFWYQQALGQGPEFLTYFQNEAQLDKSGLPSDRFFAERPEGSVSTLKIQRTQQEDSAVYLCASSYQGETPLHFGNGTRLTVT.